This T cell receptor (beta chain) was sequenced during a study of spatial heterogeneity in lung cancer. Study in general: The donors were approximately 70 patients with non-small cell lung cancer that was early-stage and untreated. In the raw reads, each unique TCR and UMI combination was present more than ten times on average. Findings and caveats of the study: Blood carried ubiquitous expanded tumor TCRs more at resection than follow-up.

The table lists this clonotype with many counts. Its antigen is currently unknown. V lost 1 base and J lost 8, with 9 bases in between. Germline V CDR1 and CDR2: SEHNR, FQNEAQ (reference sequence). The CDR3 is 13 amino acids. TCRdb called the 5' RACE reads again in MiXCR, with one record for every CDR3 protein. The repertoire holds about 70,000 distinct CDR3 sequences, roughly 9% seen once, with under 2.5% in the top ten. Documented time point: blood at routine non-recurrence follow-up after resection. Extraction of whole RNA from tumor, nontumor lung or frozen PBMC preceded unsorted sequencing. The TCR comes from a female donor with early-stage non-small cell lung cancer. V usage is TRBV7-9 and J usage is TRBJ2-4; possible D gene TRBD2, 5 bases. Sample: PBMCs, taken at follow-up. The CDR3 DNA reads as TGTGCCAGCAGCTTAGACGACGGGGACATTCAGTACTTC. Its protein is CASSLDDGDIQYF.